One TCR beta chain is described in this entry. Its antigen is not known. This sample is part of a study of PD-1 blockade in classical Hodgkin lymphoma. Regarding the study as a whole: Anyone who began nivolumab under 1 year after ASCT was excluded.

Sequencing was performed with immunoSEQ multiplex PCR; in TCRdb, only in-frame clones are kept and a portion is missing. The profile shows fewer than 55,000 clones, about three quarters of them singletons. The CDR3 consists of 13 residues. Germline V CDR1 and CDR2: MNHEY, SVGAGI. The V segment lost 7 bases and the J segment 2 bases; nucleotides outside the gene matches: 4. Time point here: cycle 4 day 1 (C4D1), after less than 7 weeks of nivolumab. With no exception, relapse followed autologous stem cell transplantation in all patients, and brentuximab vedotin exposure varied. Specimen: peripheral blood mononuclear cells (PBMCs), collected before the fourth cycle of nivolumab. The V gene is TRBV6-5, the J gene TRBJ1-1, with 7 bases matching TRBD1. The TCR originated in a human donor with classical Hodgkin lymphoma. The chain's CDR3 is CASNNRGNTEAFF. The CDR3 bases are TGTGCCAGCAACAACAGGGGTAACACTGAAGCTTTCTTT.